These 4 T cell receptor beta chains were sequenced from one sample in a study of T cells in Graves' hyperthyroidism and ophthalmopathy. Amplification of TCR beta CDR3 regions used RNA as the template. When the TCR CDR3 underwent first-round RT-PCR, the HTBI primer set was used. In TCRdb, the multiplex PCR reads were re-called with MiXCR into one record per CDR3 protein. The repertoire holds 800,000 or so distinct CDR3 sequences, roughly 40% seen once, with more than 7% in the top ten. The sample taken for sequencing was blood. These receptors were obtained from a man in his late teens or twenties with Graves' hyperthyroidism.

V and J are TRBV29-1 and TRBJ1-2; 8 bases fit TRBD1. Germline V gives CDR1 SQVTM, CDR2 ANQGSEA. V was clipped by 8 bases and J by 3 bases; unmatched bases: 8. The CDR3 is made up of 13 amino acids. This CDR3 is CSTDQGAYYGYTF. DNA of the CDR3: TGCAGCACCGACCAGGGGGCCTACTATGGCTACACCTTC.

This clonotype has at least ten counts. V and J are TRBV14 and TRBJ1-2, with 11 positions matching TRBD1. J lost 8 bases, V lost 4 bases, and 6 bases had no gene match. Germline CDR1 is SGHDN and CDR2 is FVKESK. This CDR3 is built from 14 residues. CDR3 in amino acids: CASSPSGTGGGYTF. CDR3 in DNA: TGTGCCAGCAGCCCGTCCGGGACAGGGGGAGGCTACACCTTC. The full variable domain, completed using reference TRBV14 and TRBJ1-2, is EAGVTQFPSHSVIEKGQTVTLRCDPISGHDNLYWYRRVMGKEIKFLLHFVKESKQDESGMPNNRFLAERTGGTYSTLKVQPAELEDSGVYFCASSPSGTGGGYTFGSGTRLTVV.

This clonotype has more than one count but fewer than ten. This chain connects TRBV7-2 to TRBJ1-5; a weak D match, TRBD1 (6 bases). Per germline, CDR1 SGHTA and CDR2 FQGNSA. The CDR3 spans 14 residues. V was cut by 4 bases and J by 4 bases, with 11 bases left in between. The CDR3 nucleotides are TGTGCCAGCAGCTACAGGGCAAAGAATCAGCCCCAGCATTTT. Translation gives CASSYRAKNQPQHF.

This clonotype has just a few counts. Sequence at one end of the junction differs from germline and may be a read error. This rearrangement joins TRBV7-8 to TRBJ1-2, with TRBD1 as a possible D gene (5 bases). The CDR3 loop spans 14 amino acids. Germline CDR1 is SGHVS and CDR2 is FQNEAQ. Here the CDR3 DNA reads TGCGCCAGCAGCCAAGAAGGGGAAAACTATGGCTACACCTTC. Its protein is CASSQEGENYGYTF.